A selection of T cell receptor beta chains follows, all from one sample in a study of T cell responses to AZD1222 COVID-19 vaccine. Libraries were prepared by immunoSEQ multiplex PCR; TCRdb keeps only in-frame clonotypes and omits some of them. The repertoire holds 80,000 or so clones, more than 85% seen once, with approximately 4.5% in the top ten. The sequencing used peripheral blood, collected 28 days after the second AZD1222 dose. The source is an adult who received the AZD1222 COVID-19 vaccine. The conserved cysteine and the conserved F or W are not part of the CDR3 here. A clone size is listed for some rows: how often the clone was seen (once, few, many), or a class if it is expanded.

>TRBV5-1|TRBJ2-1|-
ASSPLRLENNEQF
>TRBV2|TRBJ1-5|-
ASSAGRGQPQH
>TRBV13|TRBJ1-1|-
ASSSYRGTEAF
>TRBV27|TRBJ1-2|-
ASSPGTSANYGYT
>TRBV7-8|TRBJ2-3|once
ASRRTSGMPDTQY
>TRBV30|TRBJ1-5|-
AWSGRVSNQPQH
>TRBV19|TRBJ2-3|-
ASTTWGGFTDTQY
>TRBV5-8|TRBJ1-2|-
ASRVRGGQFYGYT
>TRBV6-5|TRBJ1-2|once
ASSYRGPIFYGYT
>TRBV27|TRBJ1-1|-
ASSPPGRGNTEAF
>TRBV7-3|TRBJ2-3|-
ASSTPLSPDTQY
>TRBV27|TRBJ2-7|-
ASSLLPKPYEQY
>TRBV15|TRBJ1-5|-
ATSREGGGFQPQH
>TRBV5-1|TRBJ1-4|-
ASSPGQGSSGEKLF
>TRBV25-1|TRBJ1-3|-
ASSGGAGRPSSGNTIY
>TRBV21-1|TRBJ2-5|-
ASSMRLARKRERGWRETQY
>TRBV4-1|TRBJ2-4|-
ASSQVGALRQY
>TRBV30|TRBJ1-1|-
AWSAGMNTEAF
>TRBV7-2|TRBJ2-3|once
ASSILTGTTDTQY
>TRBV9|TRBJ1-1|-
ASSVSEEGNTEAF
>TRBV18|TRBJ1-4|-
ASSPDRTNEKLF
>TRBV28|TRBJ2-4|-
ASSLLAGGAKNIQY
>TRBV7-2|TRBJ2-1|-
ASSPTSGRGEQF
>TRBV19|TRBJ1-5|-
ASSTQQGAINQPQH
>TRBV10-3|TRBJ1-1|-
AIRGEGYAF
>TRBV30|TRBJ2-3|-
AWSVPEGTSTDTQY
>TRBV28|TRBJ1-5|-
ASTFFRQGDQPQH